This passage covers 12 T cell receptor beta chains from one sample sequenced in a study of T-cell memory formation after mild COVID-19 (dated by TCRdb to about 2021). Library construction relied on 5' RACE. Sequenced on an Illumina NovaSeq 6000. The raw public data were reprocessed by TCRdb itself: fastp quality trimming at Q25, MiXCR clonotype calling, in-frame beta chains only. Records with the same CDR3 protein are collapsed into one entry carrying the most frequent genes and DNA. In this sample the table shows some 270,000 distinct CDR3 sequences, 15% to 17% of which occur a single time. The top ten clones comprise 2% to 2.5% of the sample. The sample was PBMCs or a T cell subset sorted from them (not recorded which). The receptors were sampled from an adult woman who had mild COVID-19 (a few samples of this study predate the infection). The sample titles of this study are shuffled in the database, so cell type and time point are left out; the donor was told from shared clones.

The chain links TRBV19 to TRBJ2-7; D perhaps matches TRBD1 (5 bases). The CDR3 is made up of 13 amino acids. Germline-derived CDR1 and CDR2 are LNHDA and SQIVND (reference sequence). With 5 bases removed from V and 4 bases from J, the gap between germline ends came to 12 bases. This chain's CDR3 is CASSARTWYEQYF. As DNA, the CDR3 is TGTGCCAGTAGTGCCCGGACATGGTACGAGCAGTACTTC. The entire variable domain, with the rest obtained from reference TRBV19 and TRBJ2-7, is as follows: DGGITQSPKYLFRKEGQNVTLSCEQNLNHDAMYWYRQDPGQGLRLIYYSQIVNDFQKGDIAEGYSVSREKKESFPLTVTSAQKNPTAFYLCASSARTWYEQYFGPGTRLTVT.

This chain uses TRBV20-1 with TRBJ2-5, with no clear D. This CDR3 has 12 residues. Germline V gene lookup returns CDR1 DFQATT and CDR2 SNEGSKA (reference sequence). CDR3 in amino acids: CRAGSGQETQYF. The CDR3 nucleotides are TGCAGGGCCGGCAGTGGGCAAGAGACCCAGTACTTC.

The rearrangement joins TRBV14 to TRBJ2-5, with 12 bases matching TRBD2. J was trimmed by 1 base and V by 5 bases; bases with no gene match: 2. Germline V gives CDR1 SGHDN, CDR2 FVKESK. The CDR3 runs 15 residues. Written as DNA, the CDR3 is TGTGCCAGCAGCTGGACTAGCGGGGTCCAAGAGACCCAGTACTTC. Protein sequence: CASSWTSGVQETQYF.

This clonotype has only a few counts. The chain has TRBV12-3 or TRBV12-4 and TRBJ2-2; 8 bases fit TRBD1. The J segment lost 4 bases and the V segment lost 3 bases, leaving 4 bases of the junction unmatched. CDR3 length equals 15 residues. This chain's CDR3 is CASSFQGTGTGELFF. CDR3 bases: TGTGCCAGCAGTTTTCAGGGGACAGGCACCGGGGAGCTGTTTTTT.

Only a few counts were recorded for this clonotype. The V and J genes are TRBV24-1 and TRBJ1-1, with D perhaps TRBD1 (6 bases). CDR3 length equals 14 residues. Germline V lookup: CDR1 KGHDR, CDR2 SFDVKD. Deletions cut 5 bases from V and 4 bases from J, with 13 bases between. Here the CDR3 DNA reads TGTGCCACCAGTGGAGAACAGGGTAGCACTGAAGCTTTCTTT. Protein sequence: CATSGEQGSTEAFF.

This chain connects TRBV23-1 to TRBJ2-3; D might be TRBD2 (6 bases). TRBV23-1 is an ORF, with its function uncertain. The CDR3 has 15 amino acids. Trimming pared 2 bases from V and 1 base from J, leaving 10 bases between. The CDR3 bases are TGCGCCAGCAGTCAACGGGACTCCTGCACAGATACGCAGTATTTT. Encoded protein: CASSQRDSCTDTQYF.

This clonotype was seen only a few times. The V call is TRBV7-2, the J call TRBJ2-7; 12 bases match TRBD2. The V gene's germline CDR1 is SGHTA and CDR2 FQGNSA. The CDR3 consists of 15 residues. V trimming: 8 bases; J trimming: 7 bases; junction bases outside the gene matches: 12. CDR3 amino acids: CASQGASGRASEQYF. The CDR3, as DNA: TGTGCCAGCCAAGGGGCTAGCGGGAGGGCCTCGGAGCAGTACTTC. Together with reference TRBV7-2 and TRBJ2-7, the CDR3 gives the full variable domain: GAGVSQSPSNKVTEKGKDVELRCDPISGHTALYWYRQSLGQGLEFLIYFQGNSAPDKSGLPSDRFSAERTGGSVSTLTIQRTQQEDSAVYLCASQGASGRASEQYFGPGTRLTVT.

This clonotype was seen more than once but under ten times. V usage is TRBV7-3 and J usage is TRBJ2-1; 13 bases are a match to TRBD2. The CDR3 loop spans 15 amino acids. The V segment lost 5 bases and the J segment 8 bases; nucleotides outside the gene matches: 6. In germline, CDR1 is SGHTA, CDR2 FQGTGA. CDR3 sequence: CASSQTSGGPHEQFF. The CDR3 DNA reads as TGTGCCAGCAGCCAGACTAGCGGGGGGCCCCATGAGCAGTTCTTC.

V is TRBV30 and J is TRBJ1-6; 7 bases agree with TRBD1. The CDR3 is 14 residues long. Germline CDR1 is GTSNPN and CDR2 is SVGIG (reference sequence). V trimming: 5 bases; J trimming: 10 bases; junction bases outside the gene matches: 11. This CDR3 reads CAWVMGTERSPLHF. The CDR3 nucleotides read TGTGCCTGGGTAATGGGGACAGAACGGTCACCCCTCCACTTT. The complete variable domain, with remaining parts taken from reference TRBV30 and TRBJ1-6, reads SQTIHQWPATLVQPVGSPLSLECTVEGTSNPNLYWYRQAAGRGLQLLFYSVGIGQISSEVPQNLSASRPQDRQFILSSKKLLLSDSGFYLCAWVMGTERSPLHFGNGTRLTVT.

This clonotype was counted many times. This chain uses TRBV4-3 with TRBJ2-7, with TRBD2 matching 12 bases. V was clipped by 1 base and J by 4 bases; unmatched bases: 2. Germline V lookup: CDR1 LGHNA, CDR2 YSLEER. This CDR3 region has 15 residues. The CDR3 DNA sequence: TGCGCCAGCAGCCAAGCACTAGCGGGGGGTTACGAGCAGTACTTC. Its translation: CASSQALAGGYEQYF.

The chain joins TRBV7-8 to TRBJ1-1, with a weak D call TRBD1 (5 bases). V was shortened by 1 base and J by 2 bases, with 11 bases between the two germline ends. Germline CDR1 SGHVS, CDR2 FQNEAQ. There are 15 residues in the CDR3. The CDR3 is CASSLETRGNTEAFF. As DNA, the CDR3 is TGTGCCAGCAGCTTAGAAACAAGGGGTAACACTGAAGCTTTCTTT.

This clonotype appeared a few times. The chain recombines TRBV6-5 with TRBJ2-7; 9 bases fit TRBD1. The CDR3 is 13 amino acids. Germline-derived CDR1 and CDR2 are MNHEY and SVGAGI. V shed 6 bases, J shed 5 bases, and the junction held 5 bases outside the gene matches. The CDR3, as DNA: TGTGCCAGCAGATCCGGGACAGGGAACGAGCAGTACTTC. This codes for CASRSGTGNEQYF.